This T cell receptor (beta chain) was recorded in a study of T cell repertoires in cytomegalovirus infection. This clonotype was recorded at least ten times. Trimming shortened V by 5 bases and J by 10 bases, and 14 bases separated the two germline ends. The CDR3 is made up of 12 amino acids. CDR1 is SGHTA, CDR2 FQGTGA, per germline. TCRdb re-analysed the reads in MiXCR, keeping a single row per CDR3 protein. The data show under 300,000 distinct CDR3 sequences, approximately 15% seen once. V gene TRBV7-3 combines with J gene TRBJ1-1; D possibly corresponds to TRBD1 (6 bases). The sequenced material came from CD8+ T cells from PBMCs. The receptor was derived from a human donor in good health (CMV status not recorded). Some clones in this sample may be carry-over from other donors' samples. The CDR3 loop reads CASSDTGLRAFF. Written as DNA, the CDR3 is TGTGCCAGCAGCGACACAGGGTTGAGAGCTTTCTTT.